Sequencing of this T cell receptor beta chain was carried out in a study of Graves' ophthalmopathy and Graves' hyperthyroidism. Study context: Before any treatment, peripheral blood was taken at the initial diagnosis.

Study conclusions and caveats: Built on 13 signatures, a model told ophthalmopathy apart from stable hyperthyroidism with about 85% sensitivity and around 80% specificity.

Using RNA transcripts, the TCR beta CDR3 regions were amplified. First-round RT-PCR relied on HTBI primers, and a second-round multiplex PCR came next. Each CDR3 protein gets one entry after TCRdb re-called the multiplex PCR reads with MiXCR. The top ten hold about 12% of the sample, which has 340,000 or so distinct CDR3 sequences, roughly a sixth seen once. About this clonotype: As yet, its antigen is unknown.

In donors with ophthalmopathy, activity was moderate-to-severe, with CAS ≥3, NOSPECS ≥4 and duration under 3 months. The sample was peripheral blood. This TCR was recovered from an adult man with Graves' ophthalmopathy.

Here the CDR3 DNA reads TGCAGTCCCGGCGACCTCTCCAATCAGCCCCAGCATTTT. Translated: CSPGDLSNQPQHF. The chain is built from TRBV20-1 and TRBJ1-5; D not certain. This CDR3 region has 13 residues. V shed 8 bases and J shed 3 bases, with 14 bases lying between them. Germline lookup yields CDR1 DFQATT and CDR2 SNEGSKA (reference sequence).